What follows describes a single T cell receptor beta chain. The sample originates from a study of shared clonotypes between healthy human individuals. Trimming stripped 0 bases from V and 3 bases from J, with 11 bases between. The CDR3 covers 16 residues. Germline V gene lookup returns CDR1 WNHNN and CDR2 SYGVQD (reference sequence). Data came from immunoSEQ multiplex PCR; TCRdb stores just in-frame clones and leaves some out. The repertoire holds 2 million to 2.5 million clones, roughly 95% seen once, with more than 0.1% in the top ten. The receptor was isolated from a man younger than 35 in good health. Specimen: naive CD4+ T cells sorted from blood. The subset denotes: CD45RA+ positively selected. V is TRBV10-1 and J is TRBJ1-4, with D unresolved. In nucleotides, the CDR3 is TGCGCCAGCAGTGAGTCGAGAACACCTTCTAATGAAAAACTGTTTTTT. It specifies CASSESRTPSNEKLFF.